This T cell receptor beta chain was captured by sequencing in a study of Ad26.COV2.S vaccination and SARS-CoV-2 variants. The wider study: Recipients of Ad26.COV2.S got it intramuscularly, once or twice 56 days apart.

Study-level findings and limits: The breadth of spike-specific CD8+ and CD4+ T cell responses after vaccination was reportedly substantial.

Profiling relied on immunoSEQ multiplex PCR, and the TCRdb table lists in-frame clones only, not all of them. The table lists about 480,000 clones, around 90% of them singletons. The CDR3 runs to 13 residues. Trimming cost V 3 bases and J 0 bases, with 5 bases left between them. Per the germline V gene, CDR1 is MNHEY and CDR2 is SMNVEV (reference sequence). The treatment: 15 to 20 received Ad26.COV2.S at low or high dose, single or two shots; 5 received placebo; per-sample allocation not given. Specimens were obtained on day 63 following the first vaccine or placebo injection. With regard to this clone: The antigen is undetermined.

The chain combines TRBV27 with TRBJ1-1; no clear D. Sequenced here: peripheral blood, sampled in a trial of Ad26.COV2.S vaccine versus placebo. The receptor was isolated from a person aged 18-65 years who received the Ad26.COV2.S COVID-19 vaccine or a placebo. CDR3 coding DNA: TGTGCCAGCAGTTTCCTGGTGAACACTGAAGCTTTCTTT. Encoded protein: CASSFLVNTEAFF.